A selection of T cell receptor beta chains follows, all from one sample in a study of blood T cells in healthy people across ages. One entry per CDR3 protein, called by TCRdb with MiXCR from the 5' RACE reads. This table holds 1.5 million to 2 million distinct CDR3 sequences, around half found once. Sequencing input: blood. Receptors were obtained from a woman aged 40 to 55 in good health. Each CDR3 is given with its conserved first and last residue. D genes are given only for firm matches. Expanded clones get a size class; other rows say once, few or many, or leave the size out.

d_gene	v_gene	j_gene	abundance	CDR3nt	CDR3aa
.	TRBV9	TRBJ1-1	.	TGTGCCAGCAGCGTAGATCGCCAGGAAGAAGCTTTCTTT	CASSVDRQEEAFF
.	TRBV7-2	TRBJ2-5	.	TGTGCCAGCAGGTCTAGTCTCCCGGGGAATGAGCAGTACTTC	CASRSSLPGNEQYF
TRBD2	TRBV5-5	TRBJ2-5	few	TGTGCCAGCAGCCGCCCGGGACTAGCGGGACAAGAGACCCAGTACTTC	CASSRPGLAGQETQYF
TRBD1	TRBV11-1	TRBJ2-3	few	TGTGCCAGCAGCAACAACAGGGGCTCCACAGATACGCAGTATTTT	CASSNNRGSTDTQYF
.	TRBV4-1	TRBJ2-1	.	TGCGCCAGCAGTGGCACGGGGGCGGGGGCGGTAGAGCAGTTCTTC	CASSGTGAGAVEQFF
TRBD2	TRBV3-1	TRBJ2-3	.	TGTGCCAGCAGAGAAGGACTAGCAGGCACAGATACGCAGTATTTT	CASREGLAGTDTQYF
TRBD2	TRBV4-3	TRBJ2-4	.	TGCGCCAGCAGCCAAGGGGTAGCGGGGGAGCTAGCCAAAAACATTCAGTACTTC	CASSQGVAGELAKNIQYF
TRBD2	TRBV28	TRBJ2-1	.	TGTGCCAGCACCTCCCCCGGGGGGGCTAAGGATGAGCAGTTCTTC	CASTSPGGAKDEQFF
.	TRBV3-1	TRBJ2-5	.	TGTGCCAGCAGCACGAAAAGCGCGACCCAGTACTTC	CASSTKSATQYF
.	TRBV4-1	TRBJ1-2	few	TGCGCCAGCAGCCAAGCCGACGGACGGCGGGACTATGGCTACACCTTC	CASSQADGRRDYGYTF
TRBD1	TRBV28	TRBJ2-5	few	TGTGCCAGCAGTCTACGGACAGGGGGCTATGAGACCCAGTACTTC	CASSLRTGGYETQYF
.	TRBV3-1	TRBJ2-7	many	TGTGCCAGCAGCGGCACAGGGAGCGAGCAGTACTTC	CASSGTGSEQYF
TRBD1	TRBV9	TRBJ2-6	.	TGTGCCAGCAGCCCTCGGAACAGGGGAGTTAGTATGTCTGGGGCCAACGTCCTGACTTTC	CASSPRNRGVSMSGANVLTF
TRBD1	TRBV2	TRBJ1-5	.	TGTGCCAGCACCAAGGACAGGGTTAATCAGCCCCAGCATTTT	CASTKDRVNQPQHF
.	TRBV7-2	TRBJ2-7	few	TGTGCCAGCAGCTTAAACAGCCTCAGCCGCTACGAGCAGTACTTC	CASSLNSLSRYEQYF
.	TRBV4-1	TRBJ2-7	.	TGCGCCAGCAGCCAAGCCGCCCCCTACGAGCAGTACTTC	CASSQAAPYEQYF
TRBD1	TRBV6-2/TRBV6-3	TRBJ2-1	.	TGTGCCAGCAGTCACGGACAGGGGCAGTTCTTC	CASSHGQGQFF
TRBD1	TRBV6-6	TRBJ2-1	.	TGTGCCAGCAGTTTCGGACAGGGGGGGAGAAATGAGCAGTTCTTC	CASSFGQGGRNEQFF
.	TRBV5-1	TRBJ2-3	.	TGCGCCAGCGGGGAACCAAGCACAGATACGCAGTATTTT	CASGEPSTDTQYF
TRBD1	TRBV6-1	TRBJ2-7	once	TGTGCCAGCAACCGAGGACAGGGGACCTCCTACGTGCAGTACTTC	CASNRGQGTSYVQYF
.	TRBV28	TRBJ2-5	.	TGTGCCAGCAGTTTTCGGCAAACCGTTGGGGAGACCCAGTACTTC	CASSFRQTVGETQYF
.	TRBV18	TRBJ2-7	.	TGTGCCAGCTCACCAGGGGGTCGGGGCATTGCCTCCTACGAGCAGTACTTC	CASSPGGRGIASYEQYF
TRBD2	TRBV12-3/TRBV12-4	TRBJ2-1	.	TGTGCCAATACTCCTAGCGGGGCCAATGAGCAGTTCTTC	CANTPSGANEQFF
TRBD2	TRBV27	TRBJ2-5	.	TGTGCCAGCAGTCCCGGCGTCGGAGGGAGCGGGAGAGAGACCCAGTACTTC	CASSPGVGGSGRETQYF
TRBD1	TRBV20-1	TRBJ2-7	.	TGCAGTGCTAGTAAGGGACAGCTAACCGCCGACGAGCAGTACTTC	CSASKGQLTADEQYF
.	TRBV6-6	TRBJ1-4	.	TGTGCCAGCAGTTACACGGCAGGGGCGGGTGAAAAACTGTTTTTT	CASSYTAGAGEKLFF
.	TRBV4-2	TRBJ1-4	once	TGTGCCAGCAACCACCCGGGACTTGATGAAAAACTGTTTTTT	CASNHPGLDEKLFF
TRBD1	TRBV6-5	TRBJ1-2	.	TGTGCCTGCAGTTACGACAGGGCAATTGATGGCTACACCTTC	CACSYDRAIDGYTF
.	TRBV29-1	TRBJ2-1	few	TGCAGCGTTGTTCCCCCGGGGCCCCGCCGGGATGAGCAGTTCTTC	CSVVPPGPRRDEQFF
.	TRBV6-2/TRBV6-3	TRBJ2-7	.	TGTGCCAGCAGTACCAGTAGGATGGACGAGCAGTACTTC	CASSTSRMDEQYF
.	TRBV7-3	TRBJ2-3	.	TGTGCCAGCAGCCAGAAGTCCGGCTTCACAGATACGCAGTATTTT	CASSQKSGFTDTQYF
TRBD2	TRBV9	TRBJ2-1	once	TGTGCCAGCACAGGGGTAGCGGGGGGCATGGGGGAGCAGTTCTTC	CASTGVAGGMGEQFF
.	TRBV28	TRBJ2-7	.	TGTGCCAGCAGTGGGGGCGGAGGGAACATCTACGAGCAGTACTTC	CASSGGGGNIYEQYF
TRBD1	TRBV4-3	TRBJ2-5	few	TGCGCCAGCAGCCACGGAACGACAGGGTATCAAGAGACCCAGTACTTC	CASSHGTTGYQETQYF
.	TRBV5-1	TRBJ2-7	once	TGCGCCAGCAGCGTGGCTTGGGGGAGTGAGCAGTACTTC	CASSVAWGSEQYF
.	TRBV20-1	TRBJ1-1	.	TGCAGTGCTAGAGATGCGGGCTTGAACACTGAAGCTTTCTTT	CSARDAGLNTEAFF
TRBD2	TRBV11-2	TRBJ2-3	once	TGTGCCAGCAGCTTAGGCGGGGGGCTAAATACGCAGTATTTT	CASSLGGGLNTQYF
.	TRBV28	TRBJ1-2	.	TGTGCCAGCAGTACAACCCCGGGTGTCGGCTATGGCTACACCTTC	CASSTTPGVGYGYTF
.	TRBV12-3/TRBV12-4	TRBJ2-3	.	TGTGCCAGCGACGCTGTATTGGCAGACGCTAGCACAGATACGCAGTATTTT	CASDAVLADASTDTQYF
TRBD2	TRBV6-2/TRBV6-3	TRBJ2-1	.	TGTGCCAGCAGTTGGGGGGGAACGGGGGGTTCGTACAATGAGCAGTTCTTC	CASSWGGTGGSYNEQFF
.	TRBV29-1	TRBJ2-3	few	TGCAGCGTTGGCTATAGTCGGGCGATTGGAGATACGCAGTATTTT	CSVGYSRAIGDTQYF
.	TRBV13	TRBJ1-2	few	TGTGCCAGCAGCTTAATAGGGTGGGATAATACAGGCTACACCTTC	CASSLIGWDNTGYTF
TRBD2	TRBV4-1	TRBJ2-7	.	TGCGCCAGCAGCCAAGATTTGACTAGCGGGGGCCCCCAGCAGTACTTC	CASSQDLTSGGPQQYF
.	TRBV6-6	TRBJ2-5	.	TGTGCCAACAGTTCCTATGAGACCCAGTACTTC	CANSSYETQYF
TRBD2	TRBV27	TRBJ2-5	few	TGTGCCAGCAGTTTAGTGGGACTAGCGGGGAAAGAGACCCAGTACTTC	CASSLVGLAGKETQYF
.	TRBV20-1	TRBJ1-5	.	TGCAGTGCTAGATCAGCTCACAGCGGCAATCAGCCCCAGCATTTT	CSARSAHSGNQPQHF
TRBD1	TRBV5-1	TRBJ2-7	few	TGCGCCAGCAGCTTGGTCCGGGACAGGGGGTTCGAGCAGTACTTC	CASSLVRDRGFEQYF
.	TRBV27	TRBJ1-2	.	TGTGCCAGCAGTTTATATGGCAGGAATAACTATGGCTACACCTTC	CASSLYGRNNYGYTF
.	TRBV4-1	TRBJ1-5	.	TGCGCCAGCAGCCACGATCCGACAGGAAATCAGCCCCAGCATTTT	CASSHDPTGNQPQHF
TRBD1	TRBV4-1	TRBJ1-2	.	TGCGCCAGCAGCCACACGACAGGGGGATACTATGGCTACACCTTC	CASSHTTGGYYGYTF
.	TRBV6-5	TRBJ1-2	.	TGTGCCAGCAGTTCTAGCAGAAACTATGGCTACACCTTC	CASSSSRNYGYTF
.	TRBV6-2/TRBV6-3	TRBJ2-1	few	TGTGCCAGCGGTTACGCGGGTACCGGGGGCGATGAGCAGTTCTTC	CASGYAGTGGDEQFF
TRBD2	TRBV27	TRBJ2-5	.	TGTGCCAGCAGGACTAGCGGGCAAAGGGAGACCCAGTACTTC	CASRTSGQRETQYF
.	TRBV10-3	TRBJ2-7	few	TGTGCCATCAGTGAAAGGCAGGGGAATGAGCAGTACTTC	CAISERQGNEQYF
TRBD1	TRBV7-6	TRBJ2-7	.	TGTGCCAGCAGCTCGGGACAGAACTCCTACGAGCAGTACTTC	CASSSGQNSYEQYF
TRBD1	TRBV28	TRBJ2-6	.	TGTGCCGGCAGAAAGGGACAGGGCTCTGGGGCCAACGTCCTGACTTTC	CAGRKGQGSGANVLTF
.	TRBV20-1	TRBJ2-1	once	TGCAGTGCTAGGGAGGACAGCCTTCGCTCCTACAATGAGCAGTTCTTC	CSAREDSLRSYNEQFF